This T cell receptor (beta chain) was identified in a study of CD8 T cells in ankylosing spondylitis. Study outcomes and limitations: A motif of 7 to 9 highly homologous TCR beta variants was seen as apparently characteristic of ankylosing spondylitis blood. Reactive arthritis synovial fluid and blood previously showed some of these motif variants.

TCRdb itself ran the 5' RACE reads through MiXCR, one entry per CDR3 protein. Among around 490,000 distinct CDR3 sequences listed, about 5.4% were seen once. This clonotype was recorded many times. What it recognizes is unknown. The germline CDR1 and CDR2 sequences are SGHRS and YFSETQ. The CDR3 is 15 residues long. V lost 2 bases, J lost 1 base, and 12 bases lay in between. The rearrangement uses TRBV5-1 and TRBJ2-5; D unresolved. The receptor was derived from a male donor with ankylosing spondylitis. Sequencing was done on a sample of blood, either unsorted or a sorted T cell fraction (not recorded which). Here the CDR3 reads CASSFMAAIQETQYF. CDR3 nucleotides: TGCGCCAGCAGCTTTATGGCAGCAATCCAAGAGACCCAGTACTTC.